This T cell receptor gamma chain was found in a study of Vδ1+ human thymocytes listed by TCRdb under 2018. Concerning the study at large: The study characterised mRNA-level TRG and TRD CDR3 repertoires of highly purified Vdelta1+ thymocytes from young children as a data resource. Earlier work had validated the multiplex-based CDR3 amplicon strategy against 5'RACE-based methods for generating CDR3 amplicons. The study at large found these results: Thymic TRG and TRD repertoires appeared highly polyclonal with Gaussian CDR3 length distributions, unlike oligoclonal peripheral blood repertoires. Because no clustering by age or sex was observed, donors were not stratified by these variables in the analyses. Even though sort purity was high, roughly 20% of thymic TRD sequences were Vdelta2 (and few were Vdelta3), which was not the case for the peripheral blood Vdelta1+ controls. Because unexpected Vdelta2 sequences could lead to misinterpretation of bulk repertoire data, the authors recommended using highly purified populations and single-cell validation. Many TRG clonotypes were found to be shared between donors (up to about 7x10^3), whereas TRD repertoires were found to be essentially private (max 116 shared).

RNA was isolated using the RNeasy mini kit, and reverse transcription was performed with Superscript III. Multiplex PCR was used to generate CDR3 amplicons, with pooled V-gene forward primers and a constant-region reverse primer carrying Illumina adaptor overhangs. Amplicons were gel-purified, then indexed with Nextera index primers over about 8 extra PCR cycles and purified with AMPure XP beads. The libraries were sequenced on an Illumina MiSeq using paired-end 250 bp reads, dual indexing and a 20% PhiX spike-in. The original methods were these. Read quality was checked with FastQC, and TRG read pairs were merged using ea-utils fastq-join. Annotation of sequences was performed with IMGT/HighV-QUEST, only productive sequences with unambiguous V-gene assignment were retained, and clonotypes were defined by identical CDR3 sequence. For downstream analysis, VDJtools 1.1.1, tcR 2.2.3, Treemap and vegan Shannon diversity in R 3.4.4 were used. For TCRdb, the public reads were processed anew by CATT, and duplicate DNA sequences were folded into one row. The V and J calls and clone size come from TCRdb's table, not from the authors' own analysis. This sample holds 35,000 or so gamma-chain clones; 20% to 25% were observed only once. In total, the top ten clones hold 1.9% of the sample.

V ends up 1 base short and J 0 bases short, with an unmatched junction base count of 2. The CDR3 runs 15 amino acids, cysteine and phenylalanine included. This entry keeps only the CDR3 DNA: 45 bases, framed from base 1. The germline V gene (reference sequence) sets CDR1 to VTNTFY and CDR2 to YDVSTARD. With respect to this clone: Its antigen remains undetermined. Base qualities are not recorded, but no much larger clone differs from it by a single base. The same CDR3 is also encoded by other DNA sequences in this sample.

Thymic samples were depleted of alphabeta T cells, then CD3+ TCRVdelta1+ TCRVdelta2- thymocytes were FACS-sorted. The purity of the sorted Vdelta1+ thymocytes was between roughly 97% and 99.6%. Thymic specimens were obtained from 8 paediatric patients, aged from about 5 days to 16 months, who were undergoing corrective cardiac surgery. After the thymic tissue was dispersed, mononuclear cells were isolated using a Histopaque-1077 density gradient. For staining, the antibodies used were anti-TCRVdelta1 clone TS8.2, anti-TCRVdelta2 clone B6, anti-CD3 clone HIT3a and anti-TCRalphabeta clone IP26. Input material: Vdelta1+ gamma-delta thymocytes from the thymus. The meaning of the sample's cell subset or site label: FACS-sorted CD3+ TCRalphabeta- TCRVdelta1+ TCRVdelta2- thymocytes. The receptor's source is a girl less than two years old who had congenital heart surgery. The chain joins TRGV3 to TRGJP2. The DNA is as follows: TGTGCCACCTGGGACAGCTATAGTAGTGATTGGATCAAGACGTTT. This codes for CATWDSYSSDWIKTF.